The clone carrying this TCR beta chain showed up just a few times. The sample comes from a study of cytomegalovirus exposure and HLA in healthy donors. Each donor was healthy, and each was a bone marrow donor. Germline V gene data show CDR1 as LNHDA and CDR2 as SQIVND (reference sequence). The CDR3 contains 15 residues. Trimming removed 5 bases from V and 4 bases from J, with 15 bases in between. The study ran its PCR with 60 Vbeta and 13 Jbeta primers. Sequencing used immunoSEQ multiplex PCR; TCRdb keeps in-frame clones, though not all of them. The data show approximately 70,000 clones, around 81% seen once.

This sequence joins TRBV19 and TRBJ2-1; D ambiguous. The sequencing input was PBMCs. The source of this sequence is a man aged 50-60 years in good health and CMV-seronegative. For the CDR3, the DNA is TGTGCCAGTAGTCCTGGCAGGCATACTTACAATGAGCAGTTCTTC. Protein: CASSPGRHTYNEQFF.